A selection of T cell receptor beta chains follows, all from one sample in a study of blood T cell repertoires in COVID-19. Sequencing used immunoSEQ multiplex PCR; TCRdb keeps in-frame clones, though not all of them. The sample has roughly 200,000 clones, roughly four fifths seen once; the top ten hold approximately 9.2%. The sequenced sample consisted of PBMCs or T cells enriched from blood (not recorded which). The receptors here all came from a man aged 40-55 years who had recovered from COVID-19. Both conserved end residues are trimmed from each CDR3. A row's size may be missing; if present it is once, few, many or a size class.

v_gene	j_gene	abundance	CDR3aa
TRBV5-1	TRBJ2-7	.	ASSLIAGGSYEQY
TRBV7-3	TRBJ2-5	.	ASSLLSGGQETQY
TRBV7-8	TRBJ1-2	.	ASSLTKTGTNYGYT
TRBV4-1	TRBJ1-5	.	ASSLEVSAGGTQPQH
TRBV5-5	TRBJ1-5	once	ASSYTSGQGFQPQH
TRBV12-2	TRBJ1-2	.	ASRRLGTAYGYT
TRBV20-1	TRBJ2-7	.	SARLEDEQY
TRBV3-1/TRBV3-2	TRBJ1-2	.	ASSQESGIGYYGYT
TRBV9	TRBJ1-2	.	ASSVKGGGDGYT
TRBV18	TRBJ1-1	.	ASSLTGAKEAF
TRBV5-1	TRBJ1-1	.	ASSLVMGYEAF
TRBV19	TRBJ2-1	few	ASSPRLAGFHNEQF
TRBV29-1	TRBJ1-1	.	SGRTGNVGEAF
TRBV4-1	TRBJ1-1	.	ASSQRVGTTEAF
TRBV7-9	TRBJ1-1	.	ASSSPGQVNTEAF
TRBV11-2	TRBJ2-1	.	ASSSPRTGPYNEQF
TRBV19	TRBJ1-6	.	ASSMDGQGVSPLH
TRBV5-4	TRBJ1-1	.	ASSLSPRRGLNTEAF
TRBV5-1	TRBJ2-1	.	ASSLLGVNEQF
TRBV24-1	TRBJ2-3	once	ATSDPQRGGLDTQY
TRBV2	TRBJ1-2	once	ASSLTGRGGYT
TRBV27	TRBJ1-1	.	ASSFGQANTEAF
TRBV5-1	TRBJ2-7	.	ASSLMGGGAAYEQY
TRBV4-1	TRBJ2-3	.	ASSQDEKGLADYTDTQY
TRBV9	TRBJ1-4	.	ASSSRTASNEKLF
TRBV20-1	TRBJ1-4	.	SASRDRWRANEKLF
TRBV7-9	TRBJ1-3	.	ASSLFGVGAGNTIY
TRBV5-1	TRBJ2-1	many	ASSGLAGGLDEQF
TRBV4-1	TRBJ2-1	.	ASSQETTGYNEQF
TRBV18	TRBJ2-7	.	ASSLPSGYEQY
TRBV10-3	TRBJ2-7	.	AIRDSTSQNSYEQY
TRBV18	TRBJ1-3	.	ASSTTADISGNTIY
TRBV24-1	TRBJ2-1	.	ATSDLRGYEQF
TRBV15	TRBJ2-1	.	ATSSNRRSGGEQF
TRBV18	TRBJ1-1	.	ASSPPGRAGGNTEAF
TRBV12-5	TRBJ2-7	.	ASGLTGYEQY
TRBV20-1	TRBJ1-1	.	SARDRSEAF
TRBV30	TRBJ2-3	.	AWSMTGAYTDTQY
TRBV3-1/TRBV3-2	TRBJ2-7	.	ASRDGTSASEQY
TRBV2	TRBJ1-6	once	ASKGTGVLSPLH
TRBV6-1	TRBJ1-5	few	ASSETPGSGQPQH
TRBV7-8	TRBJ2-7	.	ASSLAKALAGGPYEQY
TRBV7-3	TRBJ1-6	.	ASSSGTSNSPLH
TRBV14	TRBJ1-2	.	ASSHMTGPYYGYT
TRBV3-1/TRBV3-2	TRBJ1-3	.	ASSQAAANTIY
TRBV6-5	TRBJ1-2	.	ASSYSPLANYGYT
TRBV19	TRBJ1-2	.	ASSMPGANYGYT
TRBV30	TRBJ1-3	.	AWSVSGLKGDTIY
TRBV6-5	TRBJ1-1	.	ASTGSKGNTEAF
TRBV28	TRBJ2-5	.	ASSSGGAQETQY
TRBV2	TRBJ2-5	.	ASMIAGGTAETQY
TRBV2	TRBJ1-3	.	ASTPTGVLSGNTIY
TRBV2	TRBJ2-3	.	ASSEEWEGSTDTQY